These 20 T cell receptor beta chains came from one sample sequenced in a study of technical replicates of blood from several donors (dated by TCRdb to the late 2010s). The library was built by means of the immunoSEQ multiplex PCR assay. This is the immuneACCESS table as TCRdb keeps it, with only in-frame sequences that have V and J called. A part of the clones is gone; compared with another copy, unresolved V genes explain less than half, and the rest is unexplained. In all, the sample holds about 69,000 clones, and about 90% of those were seen once. Jointly, the top ten make up approximately 4.6% of the sample. Sequencing was performed on PBMCs. Every receptor here comes from a human donor in good health. Some clones in this sample may be carry-over from other donors' samples.

The V gene is TRBV6-1, the J gene TRBJ1-2; tentative D call: TRBD1 (5 bases). V gave up 8 bases and J gave up 4 bases, with 17 bases separating them. Germline CDR1 is MNHNS and CDR2 is SASEGT. CDR3 length: 14 residues. For the CDR3, the DNA is TGTGCCAGCCGGCAGGGTGGGGTTAGCTATGGCTACACCTTC. Translating it yields CASRQGGVSYGYTF.

This chain connects TRBV4-2 to TRBJ2-3; TRBD2 matches at 16 bases. The trim removed 0 bases at V and 6 bases at J, leaving 6 bases unmatched. This CDR3 comprises 18 residues. Germline assignment: CDR1 LGHNA and CDR2 YNFKEQ. The CDR3 region is CASSQDLGLAGGHDTQYF. The CDR3 DNA sequence: TGTGCCAGCAGCCAAGATCTGGGACTAGCGGGGGGGCATGATACGCAGTATTTT.

The rearrangement joins TRBV30 to TRBJ2-5; 14 nucleotides line up with TRBD2. Germline CDR1 GTSNPN, CDR2 SVGIG (reference sequence). Unmatched junction bases numbered 4, after V lost 8 bases and J lost 5 bases. The CDR3 is made up of 13 amino acids. CDR3 region: CAAGLAGGETQYF. The CDR3 nucleotides are TGTGCCGCAGGACTAGCGGGAGGTGAGACCCAGTACTTC.

Regarding this clone: This sample includes further DNA sequences coding for the same CDR3. This chain connects TRBV5-1 to TRBJ2-1; maybe TRBD2 (6 bases). The V gene lost 5 bases and the J gene lost 4 bases, with 13 bases spanning the gap. This CDR3 has 14 amino acids. The V gene's germline CDR1 is SGHRS and CDR2 YFSETQ. The CDR3 DNA sequence: TGCGCCAGCAGTCTTAGCGGCGGATACAATGAGCAGTTCTTC. Its protein is CASSLSGGYNEQFF. The full variable domain, rest sourced from reference TRBV5-1 and TRBJ2-1, is KAGVTQTPRYLIKTRGQQVTLSCSPISGHRSVSWYQQTPGQGLQFLFEYFSETQRNKGNFPGRFSGRQFSNSRSEMNVSTLELGDSALYLCASSLSGGYNEQFFGPGTRLTVL.

The rearrangement uses TRBV4-3 and TRBJ2-1; a possible D gene is TRBD1 (6 bases). The length of the CDR3 is 20 residues. Germline V gene sequence: CDR1 LGHNA, CDR2 YSLEER. Trimming shortened V by 2 bases and J by 0 bases, and 23 bases separated the two germline ends. CDR3 nucleotide sequence: TGCGCCAGCAGCCAACTGATGGCCAGGGGCCCTCTAAGCTCCTACAATGAGCAGTTCTTC. Translated: CASSQLMARGPLSSYNEQFF.

The J gene is TRBJ2-5, the V gene TRBV4-3; D may be TRBD2 (7 bases). Germline lookup yields CDR1 LGHNA and CDR2 YSLEER. This CDR3 has 15 amino acids. The V end was cut by 0 bases, the J end by 5 bases, with 13 bases between. CDR3 sequence (DNA): TGCGCCAGCAGCCAAGACAGGGGAGGGCAGGAGACCCAGTACTTC. Protein product: CASSQDRGGQETQYF.

The chain is built from TRBV18 and TRBJ1-1, with D maybe TRBD1 (6 bases). V was cut by 6 bases and J by 1 base, with 18 bases left in between. In germline, CDR1 is KGHSH, CDR2 LQKENI. This CDR3 is 16 amino acids long. The CDR3 nucleotides are TGTGCCAGCTCCCGGGGGGCCCCCGGCTCGAACACTGAAGCTTTCTTT. Protein: CASSRGAPGSNTEAFF.

CDR3 nucleotide sequence: TGTGCCAGCAGTTTGGGAGGGAGGAACACTGAAGCTTTCTTT. It is translated as CASSLGGRNTEAFF. The chain links TRBV27 to TRBJ1-1; D call uncertain. Trimming cost V 3 bases and J 1 base, with 9 bases left between them. The CDR3 extends over 14 amino acids. Per the germline V gene, CDR1 is MNHEY and CDR2 is SMNVEV (reference sequence).

This clone is labeled medium-sized. V gene TRBV15 combines with J gene TRBJ2-7, with 8 bases that match TRBD1. The junction had 4 bases not matched to a gene; V was cut back by 1 base and J by 5 bases. The CDR3 runs 14 residues. Germline lookup yields CDR1 LNHNV and CDR2 YYDKDF (reference sequence). The CDR3 DNA is TGTGCCACCAGCAGAGGAGACAGGGGTCACGAGCAGTACTTC. Translating it yields CATSRGDRGHEQYF.

V and J are TRBV6-1 and TRBJ1-5; no clear D. The germline V gene encodes CDR1 MNHNS and CDR2 SASEGT. The V end lost 4 bases, the J end lost 2 bases, and 9 bases lay between the germline ends. The length of the CDR3 is 14 residues. The CDR3 DNA reads as TGTGCCAGCAGTGGTTTCAGCGGCAATCAGCCCCAGCATTTT. This encodes CASSGFSGNQPQHF.

This chain joins TRBV4-2 and TRBJ2-1; 12 bases agree with TRBD2. Germline V gene sequence: CDR1 LGHNA, CDR2 YNFKEQ. The CDR3 has 16 amino acids. Trimming took 2 bases from V and 7 from J; bases not matched to a gene: 6. CDR3 sequence reads: CASSQPSGRAWNEQFF. The CDR3 DNA reads TGTGCCAGCAGCCAACCTAGCGGGAGGGCCTGGAATGAGCAGTTCTTC.

This chain links TRBV6-6 with TRBJ1-2; D call uncertain. Trimming removed 8 bases at V and 0 bases at J, with 13 bases between. Germline-derived CDR1 and CDR2 are MNHNY and SVGAGI (reference sequence). The CDR3 loop spans 14 amino acids. The CDR3 sequence: CASSHGVTNYGYTF. CDR3 bases: TGTGCCAGCTCCCATGGAGTAACTAACTATGGCTACACCTTC.

The rearrangement links TRBV4-1 to TRBJ2-5; the match to TRBD1 covers 7 bases. CDR3 length equals 15 residues. Germline V gene sequence: CDR1 MGHRA, CDR2 YSYEKL. Losses at the gene ends were 0 bases for V and 7 bases for J; bases not matched to a gene: 8. The CDR3, as DNA: TGCGCCAGCAGCCAAGAATACAGGGGCTCGGGGACCCAGTACTTC. It encodes CASSQEYRGSGTQYF.

This clone appeared once. The V and J genes are TRBV30 and TRBJ2-5; the match to TRBD2 covers 10 bases. The germline CDR1 and CDR2 sequences are GTSNPN and SVGIG (reference sequence). With 3 bases clipped from V and 5 bases from J, the junction kept 6 bases outside the gene matches. The CDR3 runs to 14 residues. The CDR3 nucleotides are TGTGCCTGGAGCCCAGCGGGAGGGCCTGAGACCCAGTACTTC. It translates to CAWSPAGGPETQYF.

The chain links TRBV5-4 to TRBJ2-2; D ambiguous. The CDR3 runs 15 residues. Germline CDR1 and CDR2: SGHNT and YYREEE (reference sequence). The V end lost 0 bases, the J end lost 1 base, and 7 bases lay between the germline ends. The CDR3: CASSLAHKNTGELFF. The CDR3, as DNA: TGTGCCAGCAGCTTGGCTCACAAGAACACCGGGGAGCTGTTTTTT.

The sample holds a few counts of this clone. V usage is TRBV6-4 and J usage is TRBJ2-2, with 7 bases identical to TRBD2. The CDR3 totals 14 residues. Germline loops: CDR1 MRHNA, CDR2 SNTAGT. Losses at the gene ends were 6 bases for V and 4 bases for J; bases not matched to a gene: 5. The CDR3 reads CASSVSGTTGELFF. The CDR3 DNA is TGTGCCAGCAGCGTAAGCGGGACCACCGGGGAGCTGTTTTTT.

The chain links TRBV7-2 to TRBJ1-3; the match to TRBD1 covers 8 bases. CDR1 is SGHTA and CDR2 is FQGNSA in the germline V gene. V lost 5 bases to trimming and J lost 0 bases; unmatched junction nucleotides: 3. The CDR3 loop spans 15 amino acids. The CDR3 sequence: CASSATGGSGNTIYF. In nucleotides, the CDR3 is TGTGCCAGCAGCGCCACAGGGGGCTCTGGAAACACCATATATTTT.

The rearrangement links TRBV15 to TRBJ1-5, with D possibly TRBD1 on 5 matching bases. From germline, CDR1 is LNHNV and CDR2 YYDKDF (reference sequence). V shed 5 bases and J shed 7 bases, with 12 bases lying between them. The CDR3 covers 13 residues. CDR3 bases: TGTGCCACCAGCGGGGGAGGGATCCAGCCCCAGCATTTT. It translates to CATSGGGIQPQHF.

For the CDR3, the DNA is TGTGCCAGCTCACGGGACAGGGCTTACGAGCAGTACTTC. As protein: CASSRDRAYEQYF. V is TRBV18 and J is TRBJ2-7; TRBD1 matches at 9 bases. Germline CDR1 is KGHSH and CDR2 is LQKENI. CDR3 length: 13 residues. The ends lost 4 bases at V and 4 bases at J; junction bases unmatched: 2.

This clone was counted only a few times. The chain combines TRBV6-5 with TRBJ2-2; a possible D gene is TRBD1 (5 bases). V was shortened by 3 bases and J by 7 bases, with 12 bases between the two germline ends. CDR1 MNHEY and CDR2 SVGAGI come from the germline V gene. The CDR3 extends over 14 amino acids. In DNA form, the CDR3 reads TGTGCCAGCAGTTATGGGGCTTTCGGCGGGGAGCTGTTTTTT. This gives the protein CASSYGAFGGELFF.